The next 10 T cell receptor beta chains were all read from a single sample in a study of blood T cell repertoires in COVID-19. Method: immunoSEQ multiplex PCR; TCRdb's copy keeps in-frame clones and lacks some. The repertoire includes 150,000 to 200,000 clones, around 79% of them detected once, and under 7% sits in the top ten. Source material: peripheral blood. The receptor source for this set is a woman in her forties with COVID-19, enrolled during active disease.

This clone was found once. The CDR3 DNA reads TGTGCCAGCTCACCGGGACAGGGGGCGAGAGATACGCAGTATTTT. Translation: CASSPGQGARDTQYF. The V call is TRBV18, the J call TRBJ2-3; 12 positions match TRBD1. Losses at the gene ends were 3 bases for V and 5 bases for J; bases not matched to a gene: 3. CDR1 is KGHSH and CDR2 is LQKENI in the germline V gene. CDR3 length: 15 amino acids.

The V and J genes are TRBV14 and TRBJ1-2; a possible D gene is TRBD1 (5 bases). The V gene's germline CDR1 is SGHDN and CDR2 FVKESK. Trimming shortened V by 4 bases and J by 4 bases, and 13 bases separated the two germline ends. CDR3 length: 14 residues. The CDR3 reads CASSPQATVYGYTF. The CDR3 bases are TGTGCCAGCAGCCCACAGGCGACGGTCTATGGCTACACCTTC.

J is TRBJ2-3 and V is TRBV2, with a possible D match to TRBD2 (7 bases). Per germline, CDR1 SNHLY and CDR2 FYNNEI. The CDR3 length is 18 residues. V gave up 7 bases and J gave up 0 bases, with 23 bases separating them. This chain's CDR3 is CASTNPGGGLTSTDTQYF. DNA for the CDR3: TGTGCCAGCACCAACCCCGGCGGGGGCCTTACTAGCACAGATACGCAGTATTTT.

This clone showed up just a few times. The gene calls are TRBV5-1 and TRBJ2-7, with 10 positions matching TRBD1. The CDR3 has 15 residues. In germline, CDR1 is SGHRS, CDR2 YFSETQ. The ends lost 0 bases at V and 5 bases at J; junction bases unmatched: 5. CDR3: CASSLGQGAINEQYF. The CDR3 DNA is TGCGCCAGCAGCTTGGGACAGGGGGCGATCAACGAGCAGTACTTC.

The genes are TRBV12-5 and TRBJ1-6; D is undetermined. There are 12 residues in the CDR3. Germline values: CDR1 LGHNT, CDR2 FRNRAP. V dropped 6 bases and J dropped 8 bases, with 8 bases sitting between them. The CDR3 sequence: CASGPSDSPLHF. CDR3 nucleotide sequence: TGTGCTAGTGGGCCGTCGGATTCACCCCTCCACTTT.

This clone was recorded a few times. The chain has TRBV11-2 and TRBJ2-7; D is ambiguous. Germline loops: CDR1 SGHAT, CDR2 FQNNGV. V was pared by 0 bases and J by 5 bases, with 8 bases between. This CDR3 is built from 13 residues. Here the CDR3 DNA reads TGTGCCAGCAGCTTAGATTTAGCAAACGAGCAGTACTTC. It is translated as CASSLDLANEQYF. The variable domain in full, with the rest retrieved from reference TRBV11-2 and TRBJ2-7, is EAGVAQSPRYKIIEKRQSVAFWCNPISGHATLYWYQQILGQGPKLLIQFQNNGVVDDSQLPKDRFSAERLKGVDSTLKIQPAKLEDSAVYLCASSLDLANEQYFGPGTRLTVT.

J is TRBJ1-1 and V is TRBV11-2; the D is unclear. The V and J ends lost 1 base and 5 bases respectively, with 11 bases between them. Germline V gives CDR1 SGHAT, CDR2 FQNNGV. CDR3 length equals 14 residues. CDR3 loop: CASSLVQSYTEAFF. Here the CDR3 DNA reads TGTGCCAGCAGCTTAGTACAGTCTTATACTGAAGCTTTCTTT.

This clone was counted a few times. The J gene is TRBJ2-1, the V gene TRBV4-2, with 10 bases fitting TRBD2. This CDR3 spans 15 amino acids. With V trimmed by 4 bases and J by 4 bases, 4 bases remained unmatched. The germline CDR1 and CDR2 sequences are LGHNA and YNFKEQ. In nucleotides, the CDR3 is TGTGCCAGCAGCCCTAGCGGGGGAGGGTACAATGAGCAGTTCTTC. It is translated as CASSPSGGGYNEQFF.

The V call is TRBV6-6, the J call TRBJ1-2; D is possibly TRBD1 (6 bases). Germline V gives CDR1 MNHNY, CDR2 SVGAGI (reference sequence). The CDR3 consists of 13 residues. The V gene lost 7 bases and the J gene lost 4 bases, with 13 bases spanning the gap. CDR3 amino acids: CASTYTGTYGYTF. CDR3 sequence (DNA): TGTGCCAGCACCTATACAGGGACCTATGGCTACACCTTC.

The chain is built from TRBV12-3 or TRBV12-4 and TRBJ1-1, with TRBD1 identical over 9 bases. This CDR3 has 12 residues. The trim removed 1 base at V and 10 bases at J, leaving 1 base unmatched. The CDR3 loop reads CASSLGDRVAFF. The CDR3 nucleotides read TGTGCCAGCAGTTTAGGGGACAGGGTAGCTTTCTTT.